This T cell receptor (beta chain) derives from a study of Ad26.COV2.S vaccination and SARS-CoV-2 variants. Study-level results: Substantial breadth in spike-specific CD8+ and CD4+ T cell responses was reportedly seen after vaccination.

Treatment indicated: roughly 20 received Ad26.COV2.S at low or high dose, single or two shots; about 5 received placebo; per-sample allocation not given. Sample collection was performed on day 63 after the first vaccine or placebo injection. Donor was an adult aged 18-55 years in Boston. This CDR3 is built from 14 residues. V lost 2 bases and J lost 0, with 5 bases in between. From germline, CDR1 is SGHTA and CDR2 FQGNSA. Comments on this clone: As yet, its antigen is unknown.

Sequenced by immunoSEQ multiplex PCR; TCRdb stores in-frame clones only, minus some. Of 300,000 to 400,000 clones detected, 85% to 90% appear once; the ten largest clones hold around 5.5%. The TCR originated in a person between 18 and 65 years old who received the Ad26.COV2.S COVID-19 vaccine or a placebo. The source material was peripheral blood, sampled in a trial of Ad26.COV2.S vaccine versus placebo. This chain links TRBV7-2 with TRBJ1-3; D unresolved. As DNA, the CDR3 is TGTGCCAGCAGCTTACTCCCCTCTGGAAACACCATATATTTT. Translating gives CASSLLPSGNTIYF.